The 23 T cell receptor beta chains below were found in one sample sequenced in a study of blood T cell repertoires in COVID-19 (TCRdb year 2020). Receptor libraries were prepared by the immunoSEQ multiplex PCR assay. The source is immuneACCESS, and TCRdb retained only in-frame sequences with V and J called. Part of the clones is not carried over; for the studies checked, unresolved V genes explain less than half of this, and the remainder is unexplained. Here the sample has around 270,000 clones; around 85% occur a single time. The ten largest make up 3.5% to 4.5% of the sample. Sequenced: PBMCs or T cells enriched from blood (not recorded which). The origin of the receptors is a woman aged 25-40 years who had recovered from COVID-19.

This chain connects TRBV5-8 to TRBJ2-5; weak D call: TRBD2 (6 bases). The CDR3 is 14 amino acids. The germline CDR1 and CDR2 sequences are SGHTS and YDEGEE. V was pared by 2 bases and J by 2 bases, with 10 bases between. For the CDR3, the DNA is TGTGCCAGCAGCTTCTGGGGGGTTCAAGAGACCCAGTACTTC. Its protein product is CASSFWGVQETQYF.

CDR3 sequence: CASSPRLGEQYF. CDR3 coding DNA: TGTGCCAGCAGTCCCCGACTAGGGGAGCAGTACTTC. J is TRBJ2-7 and V is TRBV27; tentative D call: TRBD2 (6 bases). Trimming took off 5 bases at V and 7 bases at J, with 12 bases between the two ends. Per the germline V gene, CDR1 is MNHEY and CDR2 is SMNVEV (reference sequence). The CDR3 is 12 amino acids.

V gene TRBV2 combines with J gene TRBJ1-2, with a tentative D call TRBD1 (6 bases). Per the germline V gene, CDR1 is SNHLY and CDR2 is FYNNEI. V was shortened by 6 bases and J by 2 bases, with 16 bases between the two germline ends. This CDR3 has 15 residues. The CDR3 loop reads CASSRGRYQNYGYTF. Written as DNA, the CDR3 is TGTGCCAGCAGCAGGGGCCGTTACCAAAACTATGGCTACACCTTC.

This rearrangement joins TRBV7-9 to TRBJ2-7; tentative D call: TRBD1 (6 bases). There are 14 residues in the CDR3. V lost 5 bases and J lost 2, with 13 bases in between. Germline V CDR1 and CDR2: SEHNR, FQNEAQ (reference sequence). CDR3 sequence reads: CASSRTGQTYEQYF. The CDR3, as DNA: TGTGCCAGCAGCCGAACCGGACAGACCTACGAGCAGTACTTC.

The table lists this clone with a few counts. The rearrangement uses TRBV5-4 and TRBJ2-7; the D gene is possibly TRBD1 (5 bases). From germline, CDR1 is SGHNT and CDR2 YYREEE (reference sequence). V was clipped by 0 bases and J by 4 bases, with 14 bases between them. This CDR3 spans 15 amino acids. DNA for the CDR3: TGTGCCAGCAGCTTGGGATCAGGGTACGAGTACGAGCAGTACTTC. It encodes CASSLGSGYEYEQYF.

CDR3 coding DNA: TGCAGTGCTAGTAGGTTTGGGCCCACGAACACCGGGGAGCTGTTTTTT. It encodes CSASRFGPTNTGELFF. This rearrangement joins TRBV20-1 to TRBJ2-2, with D unclear. The V gene's germline CDR1 is DFQATT and CDR2 SNEGSKA (reference sequence). Trimming pared 3 bases from V and 0 bases from J, leaving 14 bases between. The CDR3 is made up of 16 amino acids.

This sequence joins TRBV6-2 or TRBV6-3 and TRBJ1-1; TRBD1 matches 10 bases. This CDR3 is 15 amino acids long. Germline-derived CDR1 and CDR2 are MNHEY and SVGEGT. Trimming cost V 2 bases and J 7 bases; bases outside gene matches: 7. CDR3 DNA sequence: TGTGCCAGCAGTTACCGAGGACAGGGGGTCGGTGAAGCTTTCTTT. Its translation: CASSYRGQGVGEAFF.

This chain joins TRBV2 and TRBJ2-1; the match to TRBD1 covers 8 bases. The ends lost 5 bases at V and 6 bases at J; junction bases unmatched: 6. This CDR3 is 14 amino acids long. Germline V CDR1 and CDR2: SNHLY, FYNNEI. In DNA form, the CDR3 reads TGTGCCAGCAGTCCGGACAGGGTAGGCAATGAGCAGTTCTTC. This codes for CASSPDRVGNEQFF.

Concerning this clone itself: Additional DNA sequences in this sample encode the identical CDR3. CDR3 protein: CSARQGNGYTF. The CDR3 region has the DNA TGCAGTGCTAGACAGGGGAATGGCTACACCTTC. J is TRBJ1-2 and V is TRBV20-1, with D perhaps TRBD1 (6 bases). Trimming took off 2 bases at V and 6 bases at J, with 7 bases between the two ends. This CDR3 has 11 amino acids. CDR1 DFQATT and CDR2 SNEGSKA come from the germline V gene (reference sequence).

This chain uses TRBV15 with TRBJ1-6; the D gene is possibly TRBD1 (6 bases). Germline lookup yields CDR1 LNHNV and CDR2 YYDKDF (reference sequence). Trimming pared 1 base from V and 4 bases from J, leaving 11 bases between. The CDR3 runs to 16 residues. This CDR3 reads CATSRVPGQYNSPLHF. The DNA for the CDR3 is TGTGCCACCAGCAGAGTCCCCGGACAGTATAATTCACCCCTCCACTTT.

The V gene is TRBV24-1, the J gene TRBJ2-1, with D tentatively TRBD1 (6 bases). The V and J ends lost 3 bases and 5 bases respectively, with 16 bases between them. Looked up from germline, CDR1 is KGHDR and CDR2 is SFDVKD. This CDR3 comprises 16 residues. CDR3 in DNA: TGTGCCACCAGTGATACAGACAGGAAGGGAAACAATGAGCAGTTCTTC. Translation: CATSDTDRKGNNEQFF.

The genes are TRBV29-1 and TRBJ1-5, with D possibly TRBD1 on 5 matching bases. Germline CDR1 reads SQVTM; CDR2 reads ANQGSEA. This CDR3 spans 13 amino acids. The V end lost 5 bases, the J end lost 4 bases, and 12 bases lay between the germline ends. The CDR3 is CSVLDRKNQPQHF. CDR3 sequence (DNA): TGCAGCGTTCTTGACAGAAAGAATCAGCCCCAGCATTTT.

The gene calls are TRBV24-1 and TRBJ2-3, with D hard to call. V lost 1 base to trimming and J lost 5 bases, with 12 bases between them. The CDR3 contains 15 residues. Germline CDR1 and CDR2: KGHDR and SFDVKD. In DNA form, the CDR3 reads TGTGCCACCAGTGATTTTACTTCAACTTTAGATACGCAGTATTTT. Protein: CATSDFTSTLDTQYF.

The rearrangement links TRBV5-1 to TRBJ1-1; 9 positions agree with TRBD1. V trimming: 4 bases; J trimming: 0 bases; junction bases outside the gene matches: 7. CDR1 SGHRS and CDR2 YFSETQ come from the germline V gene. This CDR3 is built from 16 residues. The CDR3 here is CASSPDRGLMNTEAFF. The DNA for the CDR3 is TGCGCCAGCAGCCCGGACAGGGGACTTATGAACACTGAAGCTTTCTTT.

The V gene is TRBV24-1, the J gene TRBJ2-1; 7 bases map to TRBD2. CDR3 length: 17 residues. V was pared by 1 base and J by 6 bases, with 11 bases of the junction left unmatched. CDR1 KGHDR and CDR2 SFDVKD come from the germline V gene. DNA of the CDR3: TGTGCCACCAGTGATTTCGGAGGGAGGGCCAGAACCAATGAGCAGTTCTTC. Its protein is CATSDFGGRARTNEQFF.

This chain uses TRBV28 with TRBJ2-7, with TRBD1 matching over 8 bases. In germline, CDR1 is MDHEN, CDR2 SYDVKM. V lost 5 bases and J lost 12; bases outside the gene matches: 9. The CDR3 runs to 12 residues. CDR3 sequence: CASSARQGRMYF. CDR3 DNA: TGTGCCAGCAGTGCCAGACAGGGGCGGATGTACTTC.

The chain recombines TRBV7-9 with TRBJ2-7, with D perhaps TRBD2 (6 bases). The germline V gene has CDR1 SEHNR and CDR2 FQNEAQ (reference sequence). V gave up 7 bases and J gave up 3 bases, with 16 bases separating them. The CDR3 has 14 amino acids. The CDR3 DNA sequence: TGTGCCAGCACCCCCTCCCAGGGAGGCTACGAGCAGTACTTC. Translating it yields CASTPSQGGYEQYF.

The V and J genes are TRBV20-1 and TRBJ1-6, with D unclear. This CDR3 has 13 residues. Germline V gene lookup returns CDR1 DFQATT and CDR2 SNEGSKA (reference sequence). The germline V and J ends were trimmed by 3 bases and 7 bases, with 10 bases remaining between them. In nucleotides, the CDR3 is TGCAGTGCTAGTGGGCAGGAAAATTCACCCCTCCACTTT. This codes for CSASGQENSPLHF.

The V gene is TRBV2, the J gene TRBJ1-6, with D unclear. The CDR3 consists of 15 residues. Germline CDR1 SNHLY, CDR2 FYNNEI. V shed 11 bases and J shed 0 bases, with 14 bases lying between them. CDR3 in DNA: TGTGCCTCGTCACCGTCCAGCTCCTATAATTCACCCCTCCACTTT. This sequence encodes CASSPSSSYNSPLHF.

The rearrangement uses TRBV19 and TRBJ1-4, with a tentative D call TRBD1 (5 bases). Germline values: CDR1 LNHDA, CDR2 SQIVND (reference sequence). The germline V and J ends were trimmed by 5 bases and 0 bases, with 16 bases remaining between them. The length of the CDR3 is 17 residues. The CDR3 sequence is CASSSRGPLSTNEKLFF. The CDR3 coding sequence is TGTGCCAGTAGTTCTAGGGGCCCGCTATCAACTAATGAAAAACTGTTTTTT.

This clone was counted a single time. CDR3 protein: CASSFGLTGYGYTF. The CDR3 bases are TGTGCCAGCAGCTTCGGTCTAACAGGCTATGGCTACACCTTC. The genes are TRBV7-8 and TRBJ1-2; perhaps TRBD1 as D (5 bases). V was shortened by 3 bases and J by 4 bases, with 12 bases between the two germline ends. This CDR3 contains 14 residues. Germline V gives CDR1 SGHVS, CDR2 FQNEAQ.

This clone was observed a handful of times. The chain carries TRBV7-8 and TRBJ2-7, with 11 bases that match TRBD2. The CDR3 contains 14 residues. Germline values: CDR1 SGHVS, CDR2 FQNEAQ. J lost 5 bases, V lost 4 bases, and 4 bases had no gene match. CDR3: CASSSGLAGDEQYF. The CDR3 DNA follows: TGTGCCAGCAGCTCTGGACTAGCGGGTGACGAGCAGTACTTC.

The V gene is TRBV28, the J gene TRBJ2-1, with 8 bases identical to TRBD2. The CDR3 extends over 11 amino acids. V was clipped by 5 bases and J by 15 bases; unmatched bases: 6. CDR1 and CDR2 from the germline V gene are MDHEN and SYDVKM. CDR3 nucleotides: TGTGCCAGCAGTCTTAGCGGGAACGGGTTCTTC. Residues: CASSLSGNGFF.